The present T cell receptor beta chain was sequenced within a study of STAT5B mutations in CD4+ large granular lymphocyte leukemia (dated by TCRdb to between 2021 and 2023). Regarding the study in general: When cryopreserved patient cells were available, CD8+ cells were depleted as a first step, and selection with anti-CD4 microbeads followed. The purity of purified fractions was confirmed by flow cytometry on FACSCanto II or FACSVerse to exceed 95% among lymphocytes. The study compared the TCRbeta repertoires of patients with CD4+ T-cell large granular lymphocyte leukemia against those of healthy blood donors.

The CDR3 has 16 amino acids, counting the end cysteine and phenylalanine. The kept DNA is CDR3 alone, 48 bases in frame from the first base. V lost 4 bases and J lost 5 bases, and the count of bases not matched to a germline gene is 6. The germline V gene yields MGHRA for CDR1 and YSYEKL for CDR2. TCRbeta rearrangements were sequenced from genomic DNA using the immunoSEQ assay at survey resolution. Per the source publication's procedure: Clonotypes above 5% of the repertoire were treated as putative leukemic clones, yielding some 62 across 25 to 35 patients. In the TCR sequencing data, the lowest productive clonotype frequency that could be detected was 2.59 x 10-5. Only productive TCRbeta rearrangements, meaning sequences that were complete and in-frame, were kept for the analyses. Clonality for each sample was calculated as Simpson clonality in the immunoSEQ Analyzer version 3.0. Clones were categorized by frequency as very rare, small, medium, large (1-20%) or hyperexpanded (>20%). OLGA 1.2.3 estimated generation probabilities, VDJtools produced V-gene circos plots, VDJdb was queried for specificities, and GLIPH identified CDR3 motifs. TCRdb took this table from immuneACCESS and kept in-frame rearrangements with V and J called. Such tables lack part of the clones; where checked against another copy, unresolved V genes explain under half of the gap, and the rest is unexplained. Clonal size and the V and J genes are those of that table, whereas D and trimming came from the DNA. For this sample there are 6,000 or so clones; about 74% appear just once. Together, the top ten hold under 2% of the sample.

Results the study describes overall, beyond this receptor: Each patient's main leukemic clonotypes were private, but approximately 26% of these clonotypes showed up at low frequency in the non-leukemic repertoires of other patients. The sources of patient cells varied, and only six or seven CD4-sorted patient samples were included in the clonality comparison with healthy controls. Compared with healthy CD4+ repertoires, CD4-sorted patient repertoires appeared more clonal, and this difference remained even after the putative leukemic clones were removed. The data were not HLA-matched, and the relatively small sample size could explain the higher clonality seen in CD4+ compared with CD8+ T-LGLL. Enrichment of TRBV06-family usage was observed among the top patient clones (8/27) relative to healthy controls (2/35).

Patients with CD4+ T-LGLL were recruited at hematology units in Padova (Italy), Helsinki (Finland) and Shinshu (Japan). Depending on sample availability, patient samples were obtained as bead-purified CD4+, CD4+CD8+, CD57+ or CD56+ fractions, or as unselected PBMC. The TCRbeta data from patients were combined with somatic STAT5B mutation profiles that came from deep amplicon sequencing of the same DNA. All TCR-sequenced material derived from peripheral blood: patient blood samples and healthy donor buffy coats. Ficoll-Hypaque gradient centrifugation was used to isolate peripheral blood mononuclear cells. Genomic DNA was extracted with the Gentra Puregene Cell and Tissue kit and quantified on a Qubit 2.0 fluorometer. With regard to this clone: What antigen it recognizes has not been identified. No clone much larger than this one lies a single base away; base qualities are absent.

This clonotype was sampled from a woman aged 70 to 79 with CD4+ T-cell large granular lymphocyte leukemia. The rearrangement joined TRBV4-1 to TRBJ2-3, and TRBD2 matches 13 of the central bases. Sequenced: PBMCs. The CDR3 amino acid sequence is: CASSRTSGGAEDTQYF. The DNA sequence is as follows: TGCGCCAGCAGCCGAACTAGCGGGGGGGCGGAAGATACGCAGTATTTT.